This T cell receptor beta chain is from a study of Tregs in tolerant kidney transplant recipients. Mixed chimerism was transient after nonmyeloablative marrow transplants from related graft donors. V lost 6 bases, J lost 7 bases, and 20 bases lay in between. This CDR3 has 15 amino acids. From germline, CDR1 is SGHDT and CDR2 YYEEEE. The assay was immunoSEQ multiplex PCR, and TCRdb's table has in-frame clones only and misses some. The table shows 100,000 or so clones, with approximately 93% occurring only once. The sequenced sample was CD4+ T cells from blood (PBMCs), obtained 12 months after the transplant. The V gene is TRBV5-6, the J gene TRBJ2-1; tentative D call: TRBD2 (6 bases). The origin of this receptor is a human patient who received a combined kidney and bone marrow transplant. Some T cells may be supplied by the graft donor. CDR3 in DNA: TGTGCCAGCAAAAGGAGGGGAGTAGCAAGTAATGAGCAGTTCTTC. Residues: CASKRRGVASNEQFF.